This T cell receptor beta chain derives from a study of CXCR3-negative and CXCR3-positive naive CD8 T cells. Study-wide points: Diversity in memory CD8+ cells fell much lower than the comparably high levels seen in both naive subsets. After cryopreservation, CXCR3 expression dropped partially; most assays used fresh PBMCs. Naive cells positive for CXCR3 carried more hydrophobic TRB CDR3s than CXCR3-negative ones.

The CDR3 has 11 amino acids. Note on this clonotype: Antigen: not known.

The TRB cDNA libraries were prepared by 5' RACE with UMI labels. TCRdb re-called the 5' RACE reads and catalogs CDR3 proteins one per entry, DNA excluded. Its clone listing holds 150,000 to 180,000 distinct CDR3 sequences. This sequence was found in a human donor in good health. Some clones in this sample may be carry-over from other donors' samples. The chain uses TRBV12-3 or TRBV12-4 and TRBJ2-1. Sequencing input: naive CXCR3+ CD8+ T cells from blood. The subset here: CD45RO-CCR7+CD27+CD95- naive CD8+ T cells expressing CXCR3 (TNR3+). This CDR3 is CASSLGLEQFF.